This T cell receptor (beta chain) was observed in a study of monozygotic twins with inflammatory bowel disease. Regarding the study as a whole: Neither one strong signal nor one clonotype associated with IBD was supported.

Germline CDR1 and CDR2: SGHTA and FQGNSA. This CDR3 contains 14 residues. TCRdb re-called the 5' RACE reads; every CDR3 protein appears as one record, without DNA. The sample has 400,000 to 500,000 distinct CDR3 sequences. In regard to this clonotype: What it binds is unknown.

The clonotype comes from a human donor with ulcerative colitis or Crohn's disease, or a healthy co-twin of an affected twin (not recorded which). V and J are TRBV7-2 and TRBJ2-3; TCRdb's assignment of TRBD2 cannot be checked, as there is no DNA. The sequencing sample was made of blood. The CDR3 sequence: CASSIYQAPDTQYF.